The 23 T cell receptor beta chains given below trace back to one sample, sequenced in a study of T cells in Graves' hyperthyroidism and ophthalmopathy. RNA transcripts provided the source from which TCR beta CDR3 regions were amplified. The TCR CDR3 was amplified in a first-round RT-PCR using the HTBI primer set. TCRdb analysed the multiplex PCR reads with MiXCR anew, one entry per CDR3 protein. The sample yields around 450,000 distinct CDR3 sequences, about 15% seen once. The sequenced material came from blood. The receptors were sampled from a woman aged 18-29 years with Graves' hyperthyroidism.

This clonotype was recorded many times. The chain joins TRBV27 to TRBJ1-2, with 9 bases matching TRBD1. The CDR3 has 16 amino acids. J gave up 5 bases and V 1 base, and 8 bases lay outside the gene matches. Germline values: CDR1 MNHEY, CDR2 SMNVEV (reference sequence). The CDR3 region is CASSLFPTGQGYGYTF. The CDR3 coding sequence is TGTGCCAGCAGTTTATTCCCCACGGGACAGGGTTATGGCTACACCTTC.

The CDR3 protein is CASSPGGVGNTEAFF. The CDR3 DNA follows: TGCGCCAGCAGCCCCGGAGGGGTAGGGAACACTGAAGCTTTCTTT. The J gene is TRBJ1-1, the V gene TRBV5-1; a possible D gene is TRBD1 (5 bases). The CDR3 totals 15 residues. The V gene's germline CDR1 is SGHRS and CDR2 YFSETQ. The V and J ends lost 4 bases and 1 base respectively, with 14 bases between them.

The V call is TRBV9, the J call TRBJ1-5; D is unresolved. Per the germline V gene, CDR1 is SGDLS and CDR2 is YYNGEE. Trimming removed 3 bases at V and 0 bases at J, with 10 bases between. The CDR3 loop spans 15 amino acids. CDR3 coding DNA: TGTGCCAGCAGCGAAGCCGGCTATAGCAATCAGCCCCAGCATTTT. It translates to CASSEAGYSNQPQHF.

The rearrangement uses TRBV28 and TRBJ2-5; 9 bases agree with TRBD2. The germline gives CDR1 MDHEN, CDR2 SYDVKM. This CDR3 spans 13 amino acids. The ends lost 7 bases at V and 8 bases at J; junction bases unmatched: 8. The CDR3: CASTLGTSITQYF. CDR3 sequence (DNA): TGTGCCAGCACCTTAGGGACTAGCATAACCCAGTACTTC.

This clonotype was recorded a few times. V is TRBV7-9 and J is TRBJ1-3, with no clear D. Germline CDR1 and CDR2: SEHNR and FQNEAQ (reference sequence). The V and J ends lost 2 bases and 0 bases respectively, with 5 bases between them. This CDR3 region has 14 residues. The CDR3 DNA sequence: TGTGCCAGCAGCTTATTAGACTCTGGAAACACCATATATTTT. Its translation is CASSLLDSGNTIYF.

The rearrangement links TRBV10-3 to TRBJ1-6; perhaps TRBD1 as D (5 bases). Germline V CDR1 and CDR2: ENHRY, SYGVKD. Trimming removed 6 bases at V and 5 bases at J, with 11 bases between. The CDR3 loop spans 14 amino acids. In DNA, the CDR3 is TGTGCCATCAGATCCGACAGAGATAATTCACCCCTCCACTTT. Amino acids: CAIRSDRDNSPLHF.

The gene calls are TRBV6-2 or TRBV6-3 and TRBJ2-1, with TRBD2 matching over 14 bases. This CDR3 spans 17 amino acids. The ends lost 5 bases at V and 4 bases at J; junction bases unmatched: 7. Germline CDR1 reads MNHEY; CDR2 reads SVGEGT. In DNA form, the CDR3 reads TGTGCCAGCAGTGCCCGACTAGCGGGAGGGGTTTACAATGAGCAGTTCTTC. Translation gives CASSARLAGGVYNEQFF.

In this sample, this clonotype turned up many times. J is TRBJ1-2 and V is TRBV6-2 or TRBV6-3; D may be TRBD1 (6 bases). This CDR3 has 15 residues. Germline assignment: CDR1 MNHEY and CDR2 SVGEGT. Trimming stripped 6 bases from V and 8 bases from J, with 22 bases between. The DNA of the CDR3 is TGTGCCAGCAGACCGACGGTGGGACACTTATCGGGCTACACCTTC. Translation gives CASRPTVGHLSGYTF.

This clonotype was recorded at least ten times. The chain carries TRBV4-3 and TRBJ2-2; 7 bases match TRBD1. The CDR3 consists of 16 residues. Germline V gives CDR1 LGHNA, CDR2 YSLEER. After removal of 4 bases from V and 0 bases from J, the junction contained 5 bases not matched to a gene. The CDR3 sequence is CASSRAGTANTGELFF. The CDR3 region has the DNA TGCGCCAGCAGCCGCGCCGGGACAGCGAACACCGGGGAGCTGTTTTTT.

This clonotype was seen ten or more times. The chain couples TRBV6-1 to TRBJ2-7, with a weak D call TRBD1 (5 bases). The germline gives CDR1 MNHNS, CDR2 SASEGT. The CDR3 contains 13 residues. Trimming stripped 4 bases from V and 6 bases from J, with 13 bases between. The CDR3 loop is CASSVLDSLEQYF. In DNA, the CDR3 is TGTGCCAGCAGTGTGCTAGACAGCCTCGAGCAGTACTTC.

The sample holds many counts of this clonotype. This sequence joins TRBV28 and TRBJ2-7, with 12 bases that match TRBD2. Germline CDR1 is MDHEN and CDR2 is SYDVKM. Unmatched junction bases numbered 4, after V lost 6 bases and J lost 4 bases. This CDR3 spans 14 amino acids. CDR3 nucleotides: TGTGCCAGCAGAAGACTAGCGGGAGTTTACGAGCAGTACTTC. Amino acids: CASRRLAGVYEQYF.

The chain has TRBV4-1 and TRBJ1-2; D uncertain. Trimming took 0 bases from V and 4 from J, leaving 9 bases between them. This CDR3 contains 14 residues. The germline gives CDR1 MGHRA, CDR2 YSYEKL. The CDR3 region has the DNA TGCGCCAGCAGCCAAGAAGGCAGCGCCTATGGCTACACCTTC. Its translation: CASSQEGSAYGYTF.

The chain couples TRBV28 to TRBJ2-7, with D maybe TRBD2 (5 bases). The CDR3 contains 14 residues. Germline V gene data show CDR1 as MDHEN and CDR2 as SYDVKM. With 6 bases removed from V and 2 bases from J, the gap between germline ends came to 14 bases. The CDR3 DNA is TGTGCCAGCAGCAAACAGTCCGGGACCTACGAGCAGTACTTC. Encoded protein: CASSKQSGTYEQYF.

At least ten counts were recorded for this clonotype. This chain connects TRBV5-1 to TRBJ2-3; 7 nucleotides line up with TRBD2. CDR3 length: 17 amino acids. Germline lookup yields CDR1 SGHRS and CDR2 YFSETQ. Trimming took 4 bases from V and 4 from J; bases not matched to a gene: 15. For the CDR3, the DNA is TGCGCCAGCAGCCCGTCTGTGCGGGGGTTTAAGGCAGATACGCAGTATTTT. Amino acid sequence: CASSPSVRGFKADTQYF.

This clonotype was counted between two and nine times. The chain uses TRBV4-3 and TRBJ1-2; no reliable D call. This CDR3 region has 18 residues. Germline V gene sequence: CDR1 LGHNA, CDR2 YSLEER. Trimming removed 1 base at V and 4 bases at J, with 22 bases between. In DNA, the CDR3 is TGCGCCAGCAGCCAAGCCGCGACGGAGAACTATTATCCCTATGGCTACACCTTC. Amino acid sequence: CASSQAATENYYPYGYTF.

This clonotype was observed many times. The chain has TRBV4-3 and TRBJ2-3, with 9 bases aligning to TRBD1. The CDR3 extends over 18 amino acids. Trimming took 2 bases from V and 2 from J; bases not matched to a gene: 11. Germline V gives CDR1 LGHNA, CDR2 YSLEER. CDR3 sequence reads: CASSQHSDRGYITDTQYF. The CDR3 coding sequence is TGCGCCAGCAGCCAACACTCAGACAGGGGGTACATCACAGATACGCAGTATTTT.

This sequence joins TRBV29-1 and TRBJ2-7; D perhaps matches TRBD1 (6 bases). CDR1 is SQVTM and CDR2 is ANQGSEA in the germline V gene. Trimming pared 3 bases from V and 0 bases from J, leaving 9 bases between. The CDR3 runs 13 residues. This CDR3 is CSVDGGSSYEQYF. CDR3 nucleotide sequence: TGCAGCGTTGATGGGGGCAGCTCCTACGAGCAGTACTTC.

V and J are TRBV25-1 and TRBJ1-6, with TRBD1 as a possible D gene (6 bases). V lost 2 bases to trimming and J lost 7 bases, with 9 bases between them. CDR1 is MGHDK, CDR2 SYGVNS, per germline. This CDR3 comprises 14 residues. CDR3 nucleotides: TGTGCCAGCAGTGAAGGGGGCTGGAATTCACCCCTCCACTTT. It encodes CASSEGGWNSPLHF.

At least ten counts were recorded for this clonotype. The CDR3 is CASSIAGLGTYEQYF. CDR3 sequence (DNA): TGTGCCAGCAGCATCGCGGGACTGGGGACCTACGAGCAGTACTTC. V is TRBV27 and J is TRBJ2-7; possible D gene TRBD2, 6 bases. Trimming took off 6 bases at V and 2 bases at J, with 17 bases between the two ends. Germline lookup yields CDR1 MNHEY and CDR2 SMNVEV (reference sequence). The CDR3 contains 15 residues.

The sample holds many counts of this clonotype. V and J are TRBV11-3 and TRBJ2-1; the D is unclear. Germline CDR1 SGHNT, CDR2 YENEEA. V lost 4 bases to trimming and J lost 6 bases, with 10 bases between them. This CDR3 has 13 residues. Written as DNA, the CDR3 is TGTGCCAGCAGCTCCAGACGGGCCAATGAGCAGTTCTTC. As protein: CASSSRRANEQFF.

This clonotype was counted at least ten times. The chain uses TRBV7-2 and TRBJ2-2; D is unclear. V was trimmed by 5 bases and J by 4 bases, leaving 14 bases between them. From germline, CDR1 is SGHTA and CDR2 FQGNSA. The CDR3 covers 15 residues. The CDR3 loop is CASSVEARATGELFF. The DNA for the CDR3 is TGTGCCAGCAGCGTCGAGGCTAGGGCCACCGGGGAGCTGTTTTTT.

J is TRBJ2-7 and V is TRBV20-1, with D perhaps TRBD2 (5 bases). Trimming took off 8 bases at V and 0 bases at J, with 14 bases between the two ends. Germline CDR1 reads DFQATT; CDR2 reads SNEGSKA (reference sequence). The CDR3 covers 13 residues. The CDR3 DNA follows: TGCAGTTCTCTGGACTTTGCCTCCTACGAGCAGTACTTC. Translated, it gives CSSLDFASYEQYF.

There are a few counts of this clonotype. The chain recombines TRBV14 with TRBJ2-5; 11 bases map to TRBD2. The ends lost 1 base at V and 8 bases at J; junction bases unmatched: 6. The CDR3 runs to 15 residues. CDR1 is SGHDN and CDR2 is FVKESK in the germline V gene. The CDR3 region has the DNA TGTGCCAGCAGCCAAGGACGGCTAGCGGGGGGAACCCAGTACTTC. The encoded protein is CASSQGRLAGGTQYF.